This T cell receptor (beta chain) is from a study of shared clonotypes between healthy human individuals. Study background: Per donor, CD8 memory used one plate, CD8 naive used two, CD4 memory used three and CD4 naive used three.

The CDR3 has 16 amino acids. Germline values: CDR1 MGHDK, CDR2 SYGVNS. V gave up 2 bases and J gave up 4 bases, with 18 bases separating them. A single count supports this clone. The table came from immunoSEQ multiplex PCR; TCRdb's copy has only in-frame clones and leaves some out. Among millions of clones listed, 85% to 95% were seen once. All participating donors were Caucasian adults from Nashville, Tennessee. The chain joins TRBV25-1 to TRBJ2-7; D possibly corresponds to TRBD2 (6 bases). The clonotype originates from a man aged 18 to 29 in good health. Some clones in this sample may be carry-over from other donors' samples. The sample taken for sequencing was naive CD4+ T cells from PBMCs. The subset denotes: CD45RA+ positively selected. CDR3 nucleotide sequence: TGTGCCAGCAGTGAAGGCGGGGTAGCGAGGCTGTACGAGCAGTACTTC. Amino acids: CASSEGGVARLYEQYF.